The source of this T cell receptor beta chain is a study of vaccination and CD4 T cells after COVID-19. Study background: Participants, all vaccine recipients, received two doses of either BNT162b2 or mRNA-1273. Findings and caveats of the study: Sampling was limited to relatively few convalescent patients, with no early post-infection timepoints studied.

This clonotype turned up a few times. Its antigen is undetermined. The treatment was: approximately nine-day PBMC culture with coronavirus spike peptide pools or control peptides (ViraFEST assay). The collection of CD4+ T cells from the unexposed donor took place before the COVID-19 pandemic (2011-2018). V gave up 0 bases and J gave up 6 bases; unmatched junction bases: 8. Germline assignment: CDR1 SGHTA and CDR2 FQGNSA. The CDR3 consists of 17 residues. Cultured CD4+ T cells had their DNA profiled by the Oncomine TCR Beta short-read assay. From cultured CD4+ T cells, genomic DNA was extracted. MiXCR, applied by TCRdb to the PCR reads, yields one record per CDR3 protein. The table lists over 9,500 distinct CDR3 sequences, 25% to 30% of them singletons.

The clonotype originates from a human donor in good health. Sequencing input: CD4+ T cells from blood, cultured in vitro. The chain combines TRBV7-2 with TRBJ2-7, with TRBD2 matching over 13 bases. The CDR3 DNA reads as TGTGCCAGCAGCTTAGCGGCAACTAGCGGGAGGGCCAGCGAGCAGTACTTC. Encoded protein: CASSLAATSGRASEQYF. Drawing the rest from reference TRBV7-2 and TRBJ2-7, the complete variable domain is GAGVSQSPSNKVTEKGKDVELRCDPISGHTALYWYRQSLGQGLEFLIYFQGNSAPDKSGLPSDRFSAERTGGSVSTLTIQRTQQEDSAVYLCASSLAATSGRASEQYFGPGTRLTVT.